What follows are 10 T cell receptor beta chains derived from one specimen sequenced in a study of T cells in narcolepsy. The repertoire was sequenced with immunoSEQ multiplex PCR; TCRdb's copy has only in-frame clones and lacks some. The sample contains about 35,000 clones, 80% of which appear only once. Sequencing was done on a sample of memory (CD45RA-) CD4+ T cells from blood. These receptors all stem from a human donor in good health.

This sequence joins TRBV5-1 and TRBJ2-5, with TRBD2 matching 9 bases. The CDR3 is 14 residues long. The V gene end was trimmed by 4 bases and the J gene end by 11 bases; junction bases not matched to a gene: 12. Per germline, CDR1 SGHRS and CDR2 YFSETQ. The CDR3 spells CASSPAGGVWEQYF. The CDR3, as DNA: TGCGCCAGCAGCCCCGCGGGAGGGGTTTGGGAGCAGTACTTC. Looking up the rest from reference TRBV5-1 and TRBJ2-5 gives the full variable domain: KAGVTQTPRYLIKTRGQQVTLSCSPISGHRSVSWYQQTPGQGLQFLFEYFSETQRNKGNFPGRFSGRQFSNSRSEMNVSTLELGDSALYLCASSPAGGVWEQYFGPGTRLLVL.

The chain joins TRBV27 to TRBJ2-5, with D possibly matching TRBD2 (6 bases). Trimming removed 4 bases at V and 2 bases at J, with 14 bases between. CDR1 is MNHEY and CDR2 is SMNVEV in the germline V gene (reference sequence). There are 15 residues in the CDR3. The CDR3 nucleotides read TGTGCCAGCAGTTCCATAGCTGGAGGGCAAGAGACCCAGTACTTC. Translating it yields CASSSIAGGQETQYF.

The chain combines TRBV27 with TRBJ2-5, with TRBD1 identical over 9 bases. The end of the DNA is better explained by TRBJ2-7, so the J call may be wrong. Germline V gene data show CDR1 as MNHEY and CDR2 as SMNVEV (reference sequence). The CDR3 is made up of 14 amino acids. The CDR3 loop is CASSFGTGRREQYF. In DNA form, the CDR3 reads TGTGCCAGCAGTTTCGGGACAGGGAGGCGCGAGCAGTACTTC.

This chain uses TRBV5-1 with TRBJ1-4, with 9 bases lining up with TRBD1. CDR1 is SGHRS, CDR2 YFSETQ, per germline. J gave up 8 bases and V 4 bases, and 9 bases lay outside the gene matches. The CDR3 has 15 residues. CDR3 loop: CASSLTGGAWEKLFF. The DNA for the CDR3 is TGCGCCAGCAGCCTCACAGGGGGCGCATGGGAAAAACTGTTTTTT. The full variable domain, completed using reference TRBV5-1 and TRBJ1-4, is KAGVTQTPRYLIKTRGQQVTLSCSPISGHRSVSWYQQTPGQGLQFLFEYFSETQRNKGNFPGRFSGRQFSNSRSEMNVSTLELGDSALYLCASSLTGGAWEKLFFGSGTQLSVL.

This chain uses TRBV7-2 with TRBJ1-5; tentatively, D is TRBD1 (6 bases). The germline gives CDR1 SGHTA, CDR2 FQGNSA. The CDR3 is 16 amino acids. The V end lost 4 bases, the J end lost 2 bases, and 15 bases lay between the germline ends. CDR3 residues: CASSSPSRGGNQPQHF. The CDR3 nucleotides read TGTGCCAGCAGCTCGCCTAGTAGGGGGGGCAATCAGCCCCAGCATTTT.

Regarding this clone: A read error may account for a junction end that differs from germline. The V and J genes are TRBV5-6 and TRBJ1-1; unclear D gene. The CDR3 contains 14 residues. Germline values: CDR1 SGHDT, CDR2 YYEEEE. The CDR3 loop is CAGSLGWGNTEAFF. The CDR3 DNA reads as TGTGCCGGCAGCTTAGGTTGGGGGAACACTGAAGCTTTCTTT.

The chain joins TRBV5-1 to TRBJ1-2, with D perhaps matching TRBD1 (6 bases). V gave up 0 bases and J gave up 4 bases, with 13 bases separating them. Per the germline V gene, CDR1 is SGHRS and CDR2 is YFSETQ. This CDR3 region has 15 residues. DNA for the CDR3: TGCGCCAGCAGCTTGGTGTCAGAAGGGGGCTATGGCTACACCTTC. This sequence encodes CASSLVSEGGYGYTF.

This clone has just a few counts. This chain connects TRBV5-6 to TRBJ2-5; D remains unclear. The V gene lost 4 bases and the J gene lost 2 bases, with 6 bases spanning the gap. Germline loops: CDR1 SGHDT, CDR2 YYEEEE. The CDR3 totals 12 residues. CDR3 coding DNA: TGTGCCAGCAGCCGAAGGCAAGAGACCCAGTACTTC. This translates into CASSRRQETQYF.

This chain connects TRBV14 to TRBJ2-7; 10 bases map to TRBD2. Germline V gene data show CDR1 as SGHDN and CDR2 as FVKESK. The CDR3 length is 15 residues. V trimming: 1 base; J trimming: 6 bases; junction bases outside the gene matches: 6. For the CDR3, the DNA is TGTGCCAGCAGCCAAGGGGGACTAGCGAAACTCGAGCAGTACTTC. As protein: CASSQGGLAKLEQYF.

The chain recombines TRBV15 with TRBJ2-5; D unresolved. The CDR3 extends over 13 amino acids. V was pared by 1 base and J by 1 base, with 4 bases between. CDR1 LNHNV and CDR2 YYDKDF come from the germline V gene (reference sequence). CDR3 loop: CATSRVAQETQYF. DNA for the CDR3: TGTGCCACCAGCAGAGTTGCCCAAGAGACCCAGTACTTC.